This T cell receptor (beta chain) was profiled in a study of T cell responses to AZD1222 COVID-19 vaccine. Looked up from germline, CDR1 is LGHNA and CDR2 is YNFKEQ. CDR3 length: 14 amino acids. Trimming left V 0 bases short and J 1 base short, with 6 bases between. Clones were read by immunoSEQ multiplex PCR, and TCRdb kept only the in-frame ones, dropping some. The data show 100,000 or so clones, with roughly 88% seen just once and about an eighth held by the top ten. General study results and limits: Elevations in Spike-specific TCR breadth and depth followed administration of two AZD1222 doses. Seropositive status at baseline applied to only five or six AZD1222 recipients. The study sampled repertoires only after the peak T cell response. The donor cohort was predominantly white British with a female majority, and clonal diversity may have been underestimated.

Comments on this clone: No antigen is known for it.

This chain joins TRBV4-2 and TRBJ1-2, with no clear D. Here the sequenced sample was peripheral blood, taken on day 0 of AZD1222 vaccination. This receptor was obtained from an adult in good health. The CDR3 coding sequence is TGTGCCAGCAGCCAAGATGCGGATAACTATGGCTACACCTTC. It translates to CASSQDADNYGYTF.